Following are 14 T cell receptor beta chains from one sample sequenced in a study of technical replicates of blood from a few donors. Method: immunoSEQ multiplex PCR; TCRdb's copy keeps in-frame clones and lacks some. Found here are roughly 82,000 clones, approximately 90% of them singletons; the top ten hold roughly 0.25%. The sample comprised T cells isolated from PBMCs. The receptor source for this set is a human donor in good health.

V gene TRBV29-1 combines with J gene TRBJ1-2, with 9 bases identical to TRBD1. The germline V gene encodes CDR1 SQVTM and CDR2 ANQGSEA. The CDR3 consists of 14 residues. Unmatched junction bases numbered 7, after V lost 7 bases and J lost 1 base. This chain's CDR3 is CSALDRGNNYGYTF. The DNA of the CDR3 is TGCAGCGCCCTGGACAGGGGCAATAACTATGGCTACACCTTC.

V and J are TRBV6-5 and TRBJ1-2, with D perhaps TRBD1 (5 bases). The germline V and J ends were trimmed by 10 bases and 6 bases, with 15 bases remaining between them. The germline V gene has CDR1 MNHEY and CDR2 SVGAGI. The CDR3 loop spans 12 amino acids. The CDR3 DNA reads TGTGCCACCTGGGGATTGGGGCATGGCTACACCTTC. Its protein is CATWGLGHGYTF.

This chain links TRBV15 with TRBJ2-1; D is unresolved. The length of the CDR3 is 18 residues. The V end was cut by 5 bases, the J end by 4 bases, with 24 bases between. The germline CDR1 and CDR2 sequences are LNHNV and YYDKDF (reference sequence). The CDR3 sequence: CATSPTGPATLLYNEQFF. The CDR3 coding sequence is TGTGCCACCAGCCCAACTGGGCCCGCTACACTTCTTTACAATGAGCAGTTCTTC.

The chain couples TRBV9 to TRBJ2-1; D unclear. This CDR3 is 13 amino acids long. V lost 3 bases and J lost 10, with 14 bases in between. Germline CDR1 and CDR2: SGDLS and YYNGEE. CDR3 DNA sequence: TGTGCCAGCAGCGAAATAACTACTGGCGAGCAGTTCTTC. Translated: CASSEITTGEQFF.

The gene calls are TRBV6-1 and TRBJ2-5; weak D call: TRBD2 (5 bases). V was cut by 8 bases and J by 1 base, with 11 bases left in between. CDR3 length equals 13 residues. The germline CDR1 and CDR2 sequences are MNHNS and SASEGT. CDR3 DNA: TGTGCCAGCTCAAGCGGTATCCAAGAGACCCAGTACTTC. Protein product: CASSSGIQETQYF.

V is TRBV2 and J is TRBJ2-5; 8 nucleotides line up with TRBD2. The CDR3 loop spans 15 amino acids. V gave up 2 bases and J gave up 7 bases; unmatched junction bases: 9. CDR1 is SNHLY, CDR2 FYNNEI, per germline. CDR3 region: CASSELASGRWTQYF. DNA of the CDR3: TGTGCCAGCAGTGAATTGGCGAGCGGGAGATGGACCCAGTACTTC. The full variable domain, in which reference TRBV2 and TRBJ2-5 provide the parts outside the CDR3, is EPEVTQTPSHQVTQMGQEVILRCVPISNHLYFYWYRQILGQKVEFLVSFYNNEISEKSEIFDDQFSVERPDGSNFTLKIRSTKLEDSAMYFCASSELASGRWTQYFGPGTRLLVL.

CDR3 nucleotides: TGCGCCAGCAGCTTGCCCCCGCGGGAGCACTTCTCCTACGAGCAGTACTTC. This encodes CASSLPPREHFSYEQYF. The V call is TRBV5-1, the J call TRBJ2-7, with 7 positions matching TRBD2. J was trimmed by 0 bases and V by 1 base; bases with no gene match: 10. This CDR3 contains 17 residues. From germline, CDR1 is SGHRS and CDR2 YFSETQ.

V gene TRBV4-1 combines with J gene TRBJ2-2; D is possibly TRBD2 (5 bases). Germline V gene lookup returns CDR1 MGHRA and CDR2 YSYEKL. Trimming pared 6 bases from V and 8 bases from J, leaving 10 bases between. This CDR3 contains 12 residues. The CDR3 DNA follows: TGCGCCAGCAGACGCCCGGGGGGGGAGCTGTTTTTT. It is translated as CASRRPGGELFF.

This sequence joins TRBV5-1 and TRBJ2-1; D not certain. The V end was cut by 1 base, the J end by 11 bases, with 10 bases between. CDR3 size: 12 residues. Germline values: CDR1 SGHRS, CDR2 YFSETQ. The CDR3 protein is CASSLNTVQQFF. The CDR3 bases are TGCGCCAGCAGCTTGAACACAGTACAGCAGTTCTTC. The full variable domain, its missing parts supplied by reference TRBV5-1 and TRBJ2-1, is KAGVTQTPRYLIKTRGQQVTLSCSPISGHRSVSWYQQTPGQGLQFLFEYFSETQRNKGNFPGRFSGRQFSNSRSEMNVSTLELGDSALYLCASSLNTVQQFFGPGTRLTVL.

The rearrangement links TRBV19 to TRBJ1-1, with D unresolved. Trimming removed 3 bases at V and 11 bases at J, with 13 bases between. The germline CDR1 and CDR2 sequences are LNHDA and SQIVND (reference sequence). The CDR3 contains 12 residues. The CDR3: CASSMNRGDAFF. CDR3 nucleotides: TGTGCCAGTAGTATGAATCGGGGAGATGCTTTCTTT.

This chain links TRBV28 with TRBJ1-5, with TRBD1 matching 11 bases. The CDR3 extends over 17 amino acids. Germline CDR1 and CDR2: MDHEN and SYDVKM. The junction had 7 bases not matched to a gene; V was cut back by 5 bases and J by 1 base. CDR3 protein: CASSGRTGGLSNQPQHF. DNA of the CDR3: TGTGCCAGCAGTGGCAGGACAGGGGGCCTGAGCAATCAGCCCCAGCATTTT.

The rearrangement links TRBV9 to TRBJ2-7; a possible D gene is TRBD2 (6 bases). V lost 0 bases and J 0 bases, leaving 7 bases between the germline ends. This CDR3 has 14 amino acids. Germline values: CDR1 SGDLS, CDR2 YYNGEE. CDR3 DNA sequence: TGTGCCAGCAGCGTAGACGGGAGCTCCTACGAGCAGTACTTC. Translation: CASSVDGSSYEQYF.

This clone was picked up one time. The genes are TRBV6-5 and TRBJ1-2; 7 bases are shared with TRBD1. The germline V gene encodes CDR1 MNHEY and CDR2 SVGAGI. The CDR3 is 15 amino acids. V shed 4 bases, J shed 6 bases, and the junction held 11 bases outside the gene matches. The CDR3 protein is CASSSYSTGADGYTF. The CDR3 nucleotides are TGTGCCAGCAGTTCTTACAGTACAGGGGCGGATGGCTACACCTTC.

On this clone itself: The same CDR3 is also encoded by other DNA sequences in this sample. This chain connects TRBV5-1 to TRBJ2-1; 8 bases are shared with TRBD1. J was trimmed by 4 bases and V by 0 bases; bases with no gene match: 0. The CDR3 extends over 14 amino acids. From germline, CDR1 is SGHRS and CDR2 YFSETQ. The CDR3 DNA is TGCGCCAGCAGCTTGGGACAGGGGTACAATGAGCAGTTCTTC. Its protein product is CASSLGQGYNEQFF. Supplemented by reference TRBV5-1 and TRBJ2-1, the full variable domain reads KAGVTQTPRYLIKTRGQQVTLSCSPISGHRSVSWYQQTPGQGLQFLFEYFSETQRNKGNFPGRFSGRQFSNSRSEMNVSTLELGDSALYLCASSLGQGYNEQFFGPGTRLTVL.